The entry that follows covers one T cell receptor beta chain sequence. This specimen belongs to a study of blood T cell repertoires in COVID-19. Study overall: Sample material is recorded as cDNA or gDNA derived from T cells, B-cell-depleted T cells, or PBMCs.

Trimming stripped 0 bases from V and 3 bases from J, with 10 bases between. This CDR3 has 14 residues. Germline CDR1 SGHRS, CDR2 YFSETQ. Authors' methods: Reference gene primer amplification gave estimated nucleated cell counts. The table came from immunoSEQ multiplex PCR; TCRdb's copy has only in-frame clones and leaves some out. That table gives V, J and clone size, and the DNA gave D and trimming. The sample consists of roughly 52,000 clones, 85% of them appearing once. This TCR came from a human donor in a cohort sampled during active COVID-19. The V call is TRBV5-1, the J call TRBJ2-7; D uncertain. The sample comprised peripheral blood. CDR3 loop: CASSLGHGYYEQYF. For the CDR3, the DNA is TGCGCCAGCAGCTTGGGACACGGTTACTACGAGCAGTACTTC.